These T cell receptor beta chains were read from a single sample in a study of technical replicates of blood from a handful of donors. Measured with immunoSEQ multiplex PCR; TCRdb has only the in-frame clones, and not every one. The sample carries 75,000 to 90,000 clones, more than 85% recorded once. Material: T cells isolated from PBMCs. The receptors derive from a human donor in good health. CDR3s include the opening cysteine and the closing phenylalanine or tryptophan. Each record gives: D gene, V gene, CDR3 protein. The D gene is left open where the match is weak.

D: TRBD2; V: TRBV11-2; CDR3: CASSWSGTSYNEQFF
D: NA; V: TRBV4-1; CDR3: CASSLEQGFTEAFF
D: NA; V: TRBV15; CDR3: CATSRDQNTEAFF
D: TRBD2; V: TRBV10-3; CDR3: CAISPGLAGWVTQYF
D: TRBD1; V: TRBV29-1; CDR3: CSGGDSPGYTF
D: NA; V: TRBV10-3; CDR3: CAISGPGTEAFF
D: TRBD2; V: TRBV28; CDR3: CASRTTSLAQYF
D: NA; V: TRBV29-1; CDR3: CSVGPGTDEKLFF
D: NA; V: TRBV5-1; CDR3: CASSLGSGQPQHF
D: NA; V: TRBV4-3; CDR3: CASSQVAGGEETQYF
D: NA; V: TRBV10-3; CDR3: CAISPPGDFETQYF
D: NA; V: TRBV20-1; CDR3: CSARPRGEQFF
D: TRBD1; V: TRBV28; CDR3: CASRTGKGDNEQFF
D: TRBD1; V: TRBV11-2; CDR3: CASSSPRDRPLYEQYF
D: TRBD1; V: TRBV7-3; CDR3: CASSPRTGETDTQYF
D: NA; V: TRBV6-6; CDR3: CASTNRERNQPQHF
D: NA; V: TRBV5-1; CDR3: CASSPQEGRTEAFF
D: NA; V: TRBV29-1; CDR3: CSEYTGDNYGYTF
D: NA; V: TRBV19; CDR3: CASSRQGGSNQPQHF
D: TRBD2; V: TRBV29-1; CDR3: CSVEIIAGVKASEQYF
D: TRBD1; V: TRBV7-3; CDR3: CASSLDRVEDEQYF